Shown below are 26 T cell receptor beta chains from a single sample sequenced in a study of T cell changes during pregnancy in multiple sclerosis. TCRdb's table, derived via immunoSEQ multiplex PCR, lists solely in-frame clones and lacks some. This table holds around 50,000 clones, around 93% found once. The sequences come from CD8+ T cells from peripheral blood mononuclear cells, collected in the first trimester of pregnancy. Receptors originate from a female donor with multiple sclerosis, enrolled in a pregnancy study.

The chain recombines TRBV4-3 with TRBJ1-1, with TRBD1 identical over 7 bases. The germline CDR1 and CDR2 sequences are LGHNA and YSLEER. CDR3 size: 17 residues. The V gene end was trimmed by 1 base and the J gene end by 1 base; junction bases not matched to a gene: 9. This chain's CDR3 is CASSQGSVWTGNTEAFF. DNA for the CDR3: TGCGCCAGCAGCCAAGGGTCTGTTTGGACAGGGAACACTGAAGCTTTCTTT.

This clone was seen just once. The chain recombines TRBV10-1 with TRBJ2-5; TRBD2 is a possible D gene (5 bases). The CDR3 loop spans 14 amino acids. Germline values: CDR1 WNHNN, CDR2 SYGVQD (reference sequence). V was trimmed by 6 bases and J by 10 bases, leaving 21 bases between them. The CDR3, as DNA: TGCGCCAGCAGCCAGACTCTCGGGGTTGAGGACCAGTACTTC. Translation: CASSQTLGVEDQYF.

This chain links TRBV7-9 with TRBJ1-5, with unresolved D. The CDR3 length is 13 residues. The V gene lost 1 base and the J gene lost 4 bases, with 5 bases spanning the gap. Germline CDR1 reads SEHNR; CDR2 reads FQNEAQ (reference sequence). The CDR3 protein is CASSLGVNQPQHF. DNA of the CDR3: TGTGCCAGCAGCTTAGGAGTAAATCAGCCCCAGCATTTT.

The chain uses TRBV14 and TRBJ2-5; 10 bases line up with TRBD2. Germline V gene lookup returns CDR1 SGHDN and CDR2 FVKESK. The CDR3 has 16 amino acids. After removal of 5 bases from V and 4 bases from J, the junction contained 10 bases not matched to a gene. CDR3 region: CASSRGLARHLETQYF. The CDR3 DNA reads as TGTGCCAGCAGCAGGGGACTAGCGCGCCACTTAGAGACCCAGTACTTC.

This clone has only one observation. The chain carries TRBV7-6 and TRBJ1-1, with D uncertain. Germline CDR1 reads SGHVS; CDR2 reads FNYEAQ. The CDR3 sequence is 15 residues long. V lost 2 bases and J lost 0, with 10 bases in between. The CDR3 is CASSLNGAVNTEAFF. As DNA, the CDR3 is TGTGCCAGCAGCTTAAACGGCGCGGTGAACACTGAAGCTTTCTTT.

V usage is TRBV5-1 and J usage is TRBJ2-5; TRBD1 matches at 10 bases. There are 15 residues in the CDR3. The germline gives CDR1 SGHRS, CDR2 YFSETQ. Trimming took 0 bases from V and 4 from J; bases not matched to a gene: 3. CDR3 in DNA: TGCGCCAGCAGCTTGGGACAGGGGGCCGGAGAGACCCAGTACTTC. This encodes CASSLGQGAGETQYF.

The rearrangement links TRBV13 to TRBJ2-2, with 11 bases matching TRBD1. The CDR3 length is 17 residues. V shed 5 bases and J 4 bases; nucleotides not matched to a gene: 9. The germline CDR1 and CDR2 sequences are PRHDT and FYEKMQ (reference sequence). CDR3 DNA sequence: TGTGCCAGCAGCCAACGATGGACAGGGGGCCGCACCGGGGAGCTGTTTTTT. Its translation is CASSQRWTGGRTGELFF.

The rearrangement links TRBV7-2 to TRBJ2-7; 7 bases agree with TRBD1. V lost 10 bases to trimming and J lost 3 bases; unmatched junction nucleotides: 18. Germline V gives CDR1 SGHTA, CDR2 FQGNSA. The CDR3 runs 16 residues. This CDR3 reads CAILLNPGTAYYEQYF. In DNA form, the CDR3 reads TGTGCCATTCTGCTTAACCCCGGGACAGCCTACTACGAGCAGTACTTC.

The chain carries TRBV7-9 and TRBJ2-3; D gene unclear. The CDR3 extends over 14 amino acids. Germline CDR1 SEHNR, CDR2 FQNEAQ (reference sequence). V lost 10 bases and J 5 bases, leaving 19 bases between the germline ends. CDR3 nucleotides: TGTGCCACCAGAGCAAACCCAACGGGAGATACGCAGTATTTT. Amino acid sequence: CATRANPTGDTQYF.

V and J are TRBV5-1 and TRBJ2-3; no reliable D call. Trimming left V 0 bases short and J 2 bases short, with 10 bases between. The CDR3 is made up of 15 amino acids. Germline CDR1 and CDR2: SGHRS and YFSETQ. In DNA form, the CDR3 reads TGCGCCAGCAGCTTGGTAGCCGGTTACACAGATACGCAGTATTTT. It specifies CASSLVAGYTDTQYF.

The chain is built from TRBV27 and TRBJ2-7; 10 bases line up with TRBD1. The V and J ends lost 2 bases and 4 bases, in that order; junction bases with no gene match: 2. This CDR3 has 14 amino acids. Germline V CDR1 and CDR2: MNHEY, SMNVEV (reference sequence). The CDR3 sequence is CASSLGGQGYEQYF. The CDR3 DNA reads TGTGCCAGCAGTTTAGGGGGACAGGGGTACGAGCAGTACTTC.

The rearrangement uses TRBV10-1 and TRBJ2-1; TRBD2 agrees at 9 bases. Germline V gene sequence: CDR1 WNHNN, CDR2 SYGVQD (reference sequence). The CDR3 is 14 amino acids. V was pared by 5 bases and J by 8 bases, with 7 bases of the junction left unmatched. The CDR3 nucleotides are TGCGCCAGCAGTTTTAGCGGGAGTCAAGATGAGCAGTTCTTC. Translating gives CASSFSGSQDEQFF.

The chain links TRBV7-9 to TRBJ2-2; D not resolved. The CDR3 is 13 amino acids. V was pared by 5 bases and J by 4 bases, with 8 bases between. Germline V lookup: CDR1 SEHNR, CDR2 FQNEAQ (reference sequence). The CDR3 loop is CASSQAGTGELFF. DNA of the CDR3: TGTGCCAGCAGCCAGGCAGGCACCGGGGAGCTGTTTTTT.

This rearrangement joins TRBV4-3 to TRBJ2-7; TRBD2 agrees at 10 bases. This CDR3 comprises 15 residues. V lost 0 bases to trimming and J lost 3 bases; unmatched junction nucleotides: 2. Germline CDR1 reads LGHNA; CDR2 reads YSLEER. This CDR3 reads CASSQELAGDYEQYF. The CDR3 DNA reads as TGCGCCAGCAGCCAAGAGCTAGCGGGGGACTACGAGCAGTACTTC.

The chain has TRBV2 and TRBJ2-2; 8 bases are shared with TRBD2. Germline lookup yields CDR1 SNHLY and CDR2 FYNNEI. This CDR3 region has 15 residues. Unmatched junction bases numbered 2, after V lost 4 bases and J lost 1 base. CDR3 loop: CASSGSGENTGELFF. CDR3 in DNA: TGTGCCAGCAGTGGTAGCGGGGAGAACACCGGGGAGCTGTTTTTT.

The chain links TRBV11-3 to TRBJ2-1, with 12 bases fitting TRBD2. This CDR3 is 16 amino acids long. The V and J ends lost 1 base and 5 bases, in that order; junction bases with no gene match: 3. Germline-derived CDR1 and CDR2 are SGHNT and YENEEA. DNA of the CDR3: TGTGCCAGCAGCTTAGGGGGGACTAGCGGGCACAATGAGCAGTTCTTC. Residues: CASSLGGTSGHNEQFF.

The V gene is TRBV10-2, the J gene TRBJ1-1; D is unclear. The germline V gene encodes CDR1 WSHSY and CDR2 SAAADI. Trimming removed 0 bases at V and 6 bases at J, with 11 bases between. The CDR3 has 14 amino acids. CDR3 nucleotides: TGCGCCAGCAGTGAGTCGTTCGAGGGCTCTGAAGCTTTCTTT. This translates into CASSESFEGSEAFF.

This chain joins TRBV5-1 and TRBJ1-5; D is perhaps TRBD1 (5 bases). Germline assignment: CDR1 SGHRS and CDR2 YFSETQ. CDR3 length equals 13 residues. Deletions cut 0 bases from V and 10 bases from J, with 11 bases between. CDR3 loop: CASSLGGGGPQHF. The CDR3 bases are TGCGCCAGCAGCTTGGGTGGGGGAGGACCCCAGCATTTT.

The chain uses TRBV7-9 and TRBJ2-7; TRBD1 matches at 7 bases. Losses at the gene ends were 7 bases for V and 5 bases for J; bases not matched to a gene: 23. This CDR3 has 18 residues. Germline V gives CDR1 SEHNR, CDR2 FQNEAQ (reference sequence). For the CDR3, the DNA is TGTGCCAGCACCCCCGGTCCGGACAGGCCTTTGTCCGTCCACGAGCAGTACTTC. Translating gives CASTPGPDRPLSVHEQYF.

The chain links TRBV30 to TRBJ1-3; 7 positions agree with TRBD1. Germline CDR1 GTSNPN, CDR2 SVGIG (reference sequence). This CDR3 is built from 16 residues. Germline trimming cut 3 bases from V and 0 bases from J; bases unmatched to any gene: 8. CDR3 bases: TGTGCCTGGAGCCCCACGGGACAGCACTCTGGAAACACCATATATTTT. This codes for CAWSPTGQHSGNTIYF.

V usage is TRBV9 and J usage is TRBJ2-2; maybe TRBD1 (5 bases). V shed 5 bases and J shed 7 bases, with 12 bases lying between them. The germline gives CDR1 SGDLS, CDR2 YYNGEE. The CDR3 sequence is 13 residues long. The CDR3: CASSSGPLGELFF. CDR3 DNA: TGTGCCAGCAGTTCAGGGCCTCTCGGGGAGCTGTTTTTT.

This clone was detected only once. The chain carries TRBV4-1 and TRBJ2-7; no definite D call. There are 16 residues in the CDR3. Looked up from germline, CDR1 is MGHRA and CDR2 is YSYEKL. Trimming shortened V by 3 bases and J by 3 bases, and 18 bases separated the two germline ends. In nucleotides, the CDR3 is TGCGCCAGCAGCCACCCAGGCCTTAACAAGCACTACGAGCAGTACTTC. Its translation: CASSHPGLNKHYEQYF.

The chain uses TRBV19 and TRBJ2-7; 8 nucleotides line up with TRBD2. J gave up 6 bases and V 6 bases, and 7 bases lay outside the gene matches. Germline lookup yields CDR1 LNHDA and CDR2 SQIVND (reference sequence). The CDR3 contains 13 residues. CDR3 sequence: CASSLGLGVEQYF. The CDR3 DNA sequence: TGTGCCAGTAGCTTGGGACTAGGGGTCGAGCAGTACTTC.

CDR3 DNA sequence: TGTGCCAGCAGTGCCAGAGGAGAGACAGGAGTCTATGGCTACACCTTC. Its translation: CASSARGETGVYGYTF. The chain couples TRBV25-1 to TRBJ1-2, with D tentatively TRBD1 (6 bases). Trimming stripped 4 bases from V and 4 bases from J, with 19 bases between. CDR1 is MGHDK and CDR2 is SYGVNS in the germline V gene. This CDR3 comprises 16 residues.

This clone showed up just once. The chain joins TRBV19 to TRBJ2-1; no definite D call. The germline V and J ends were trimmed by 5 bases and 7 bases, with 15 bases remaining between them. Germline loops: CDR1 LNHDA, CDR2 SQIVND (reference sequence). The CDR3 loop spans 14 amino acids. CDR3 DNA: TGTGCCAGTAGTCCCCCCGGTAGCTTTAATGAGCAGTTCTTC. It is translated as CASSPPGSFNEQFF.

This clone is a singleton in its sample. The chain joins TRBV18 to TRBJ1-1; TRBD1 agrees at 7 bases. This CDR3 is built from 15 residues. Germline V lookup: CDR1 KGHSH, CDR2 LQKENI. The trim removed 2 bases at V and 4 bases at J, leaving 7 bases unmatched. CDR3 nucleotides: TGTGCCAGCTCACCATGGGACAGTCGGGGCACTGAAGCTTTCTTT. Encoded protein: CASSPWDSRGTEAFF.